These 25 T cell receptor beta chains were sequenced from one sample in a study of T cells in Graves' hyperthyroidism and ophthalmopathy. The source material, RNA transcripts, was used to amplify TCR beta CDR3 regions. An initial round of RT-PCR targeting the TCR CDR3 relied on the HTBI primer set. Using its own MiXCR run on the multiplex PCR reads, TCRdb lists one record per CDR3 protein. This repertoire shows about 720,000 distinct CDR3 sequences, approximately 18% found once; its top ten account for 16%. The source material was blood. The receptors were sampled from a woman in her fifties or sixties with Graves' hyperthyroidism that later progressed to Graves' ophthalmopathy.

In this sample, this clonotype turned up many times. The rearrangement joins TRBV10-3 to TRBJ1-5; TRBD1 is a possible D gene (5 bases). From germline, CDR1 is ENHRY and CDR2 SYGVKD. V was cut by 0 bases and J by 3 bases, with 9 bases left in between. The CDR3 extends over 15 amino acids. CDR3 nucleotides: TGTGCCATCAGTGAGTCTGGGGACCCCAATCAGCCCCAGCATTTT. This translates into CAISESGDPNQPQHF.

Many counts were recorded for this clonotype. J is TRBJ1-1 and V is TRBV30, with D uncertain. CDR1 GTSNPN and CDR2 SVGIG come from the germline V gene (reference sequence). The CDR3 length is 12 residues. Deletions cut 4 bases from V and 1 base from J, with 7 bases between. DNA of the CDR3: TGTGCCTGGACCCGAACGAACACTGAAGCTTTCTTT. It yields the protein CAWTRTNTEAFF.

This clonotype was detected many times. The gene calls are TRBV20-1 and TRBJ1-2, with TRBD1 identical over 8 bases. Losses at the gene ends were 6 bases for V and 4 bases for J; bases not matched to a gene: 4. Germline V lookup: CDR1 DFQATT, CDR2 SNEGSKA (reference sequence). CDR3 length equals 12 residues. The chain's CDR3 is CSAGDRGYGYTF. The CDR3 nucleotides read TGCAGTGCGGGAGACAGGGGCTATGGCTACACCTTC.

The gene calls are TRBV19 and TRBJ1-1; tentatively, D is TRBD1 (5 bases). The V gene lost 5 bases and the J gene lost 3 bases, with 7 bases spanning the gap. This CDR3 is built from 12 residues. The germline V gene encodes CDR1 LNHDA and CDR2 SQIVND (reference sequence). The chain's CDR3 is CASSWGDTEAFF. The CDR3 DNA sequence: TGTGCCAGTAGTTGGGGGGACACTGAAGCTTTCTTT.

This clonotype turned up a few times. The rearrangement links TRBV12-3 or TRBV12-4 to TRBJ2-3; TRBD2 agrees at 8 bases. The CDR3 has 13 residues. Germline trimming cut 6 bases from V and 5 bases from J; bases unmatched to any gene: 4. The CDR3 sequence: CASRPRGGDTQYF. The CDR3 DNA sequence: TGTGCCAGCAGACCCCGGGGGGGAGATACGCAGTATTTT.

V is TRBV6-1 and J is TRBJ1-2; no reliable D call. Per the germline V gene, CDR1 is MNHNS and CDR2 is SASEGT. The V and J ends lost 8 bases and 1 base respectively, with 11 bases between them. The length of the CDR3 is 13 residues. The chain's CDR3 is CASRFVLNYGYTF. In DNA, the CDR3 is TGTGCCAGCCGCTTCGTACTTAACTATGGCTACACCTTC.

This clonotype occurred a few times. This sequence joins TRBV4-2 and TRBJ2-7; D might be TRBD1 or TRBD2, each matching 5 bases. V lost 0 bases and J lost 4, with 10 bases in between. Germline V gene lookup returns CDR1 LGHNA and CDR2 YNFKEQ. The CDR3 runs to 14 residues. This chain's CDR3 is CASSQDGTEYEQYF. The CDR3 bases are TGTGCCAGCAGCCAAGATGGGACGGAATACGAGCAGTACTTC.

This clonotype was observed a few times. The gene calls are TRBV10-1 and TRBJ2-5; D unclear. The ends were cut back, 2 bases at V and 4 bases at J, with 5 bases in the middle. The CDR3 has 12 residues. Germline V lookup: CDR1 WNHNN, CDR2 SYGVQD (reference sequence). CDR3 loop: CASSEEGETQYF. CDR3 bases: TGCGCCAGCAGTGAGGAAGGAGAGACCCAGTACTTC.

The genes are TRBV6-5 and TRBJ1-2; D not certain. Trimming left V 3 bases short and J 8 bases short, with 19 bases between. Germline CDR1 reads MNHEY; CDR2 reads SVGAGI. The CDR3 loop spans 15 amino acids. CDR3 in amino acids: CASSYEASHHGGYTF. The CDR3 DNA is TGTGCCAGCAGTTATGAAGCCTCACATCATGGGGGCTACACCTTC.

This clonotype appeared once. In DNA, the CDR3 is TGCAGTGCTCAGACTAGCGGGGCCAATTACAATGAGCAGTTCTTC. Translating gives CSAQTSGANYNEQFF. The rearrangement uses TRBV20-1 and TRBJ2-1; TRBD2 agrees at 11 bases. The V segment lost 5 bases and the J segment 4 bases; nucleotides outside the gene matches: 7. The germline V gene encodes CDR1 DFQATT and CDR2 SNEGSKA (reference sequence). CDR3 length equals 15 residues.

This clonotype was detected only a few times. Mismatch with germline at one junction end may stem from a read error. The V and J genes are TRBV7-9 and TRBJ1-1; a weak D match, TRBD1 (6 bases). This CDR3 comprises 14 residues. Germline V gene data show CDR1 as SEHNR and CDR2 as FQNEAQ (reference sequence). The CDR3 here is CASSSGQINTEAFF. In nucleotides, the CDR3 is TGTGCCAGCAGCTCAGGACAGATAAACACTGAAGCGTTCTTT.

The chain is built from TRBV5-1 and TRBJ1-4, with 7 nucleotides matching TRBD1. The CDR3 is 15 residues long. Trimming took 0 bases from V and 8 from J; bases not matched to a gene: 7. Germline-derived CDR1 and CDR2 are SGHRS and YFSETQ. CDR3 residues: CASSLAVTGFEKLFF. The CDR3 DNA is TGCGCCAGCAGCTTGGCCGTGACAGGGTTCGAAAAACTGTTTTTT.

The chain links TRBV4-2 to TRBJ2-1; D is perhaps TRBD1 or TRBD2 (6 bases each). The CDR3 totals 14 residues. Trimming took 3 bases from V and 9 from J, leaving 15 bases between them. Germline assignment: CDR1 LGHNA and CDR2 YNFKEQ. The DNA of the CDR3 is TGTGCCAGCAGCCAGGACCGACTAGGGGGTGAGCAGTTCTTC. It yields the protein CASSQDRLGGEQFF.

To note about this clonotype: A single base separates this from a much larger clone, so it may be a read error. V is TRBV12-3 or TRBV12-4 and J is TRBJ2-7; TRBD1 is a possible D gene (5 bases). The CDR3 runs 17 residues. Trimming left V 3 bases short and J 6 bases short, with 24 bases between. The CDR3 reads CASSLLDRAGIFCEQYF. CDR3 nucleotides: TGTGCCAGCAGTTTGTTGGATCGGGCAGGGATTTTTTGCGAGCAGTACTTC.

This clonotype came up many times. V and J are TRBV5-1 and TRBJ2-1, with a possible D match to TRBD2 (6 bases). V was clipped by 4 bases and J by 3 bases, with 17 bases between them. Germline CDR1 reads SGHRS; CDR2 reads YFSETQ. CDR3 size: 16 residues. The CDR3 DNA reads TGCGCCAGCAGCCCCACTGGTCTAGCGAACTACAATGAGCAGTTCTTC. As protein: CASSPTGLANYNEQFF.

The chain is built from TRBV7-6 and TRBJ1-4; tentative D call: TRBD1 (6 bases). The germline CDR1 and CDR2 sequences are SGHVS and FNYEAQ. Trimming removed 4 bases at V and 4 bases at J, with 10 bases between. The CDR3 is 14 residues long. The CDR3 reads CASSYRDRNEKLFF. CDR3 nucleotides: TGTGCCAGCAGCTACAGGGATCGTAATGAAAAACTGTTTTTT.

This clonotype was seen at least ten times. V and J are TRBV5-1 and TRBJ2-1, with a tentative D call TRBD1 (5 bases). Germline assignment: CDR1 SGHRS and CDR2 YFSETQ. CDR3 length equals 13 residues. Trimming shortened V by 0 bases and J by 7 bases, and 8 bases separated the two germline ends. The CDR3 protein is CASSLGGRNEQFF. CDR3 nucleotide sequence: TGCGCCAGCAGCTTGGGGGGCCGGAATGAGCAGTTCTTC.

This clonotype was seen at least ten times. The V call is TRBV2, the J call TRBJ2-7, with 7 nucleotides matching TRBD1. J gave up 1 base and V 0 bases, and 6 bases lay outside the gene matches. Per germline, CDR1 SNHLY and CDR2 FYNNEI. The CDR3 contains 16 residues. The CDR3 DNA reads TGTGCCAGCAGTGAAGCAGGCCAGGGGGATTCCTACGAGCAGTACTTC. Protein: CASSEAGQGDSYEQYF.

Details on this clonotype: Given a much more abundant clone one base away, this may be a read error. The chain uses TRBV12-3 or TRBV12-4 and TRBJ1-2; D unclear. This CDR3 region has 13 residues. Deletions cut 9 bases from V and 8 bases from J, with 19 bases between. The CDR3 DNA reads as TGTGCCAGGAGTCCCGACCGGAGATTAGGCTACACCTTC. It codes for CARSPDRRLGYTF.

This clonotype was counted at least ten times. The V call is TRBV11-3, the J call TRBJ2-2, with D perhaps matching TRBD1 or TRBD2 (5 bases each). This CDR3 is built from 16 residues. Germline lookup yields CDR1 SGHNT and CDR2 YENEEA. The V gene lost 4 bases and the J gene lost 0 bases, with 12 bases spanning the gap. CDR3: CASSSPMGANTGELFF. The CDR3 nucleotides are TGTGCCAGCAGCTCCCCAATGGGGGCGAACACCGGGGAGCTGTTTTTT.

This clonotype was recorded a few times. The V and J genes are TRBV2 and TRBJ1-3; D unclear. The V and J ends lost 4 bases and 0 bases respectively, with 13 bases between them. Germline V gene lookup returns CDR1 SNHLY and CDR2 FYNNEI. The CDR3 length is 16 residues. The CDR3 DNA is TGTGCCAGCAGTGCCGTATCAGCCAACTCTGGAAACACCATATATTTT. Encoded protein: CASSAVSANSGNTIYF.

This clonotype was counted between two and nine times. V and J are TRBV27 and TRBJ2-3; D may be TRBD1 or TRBD2 (5 bases each). V was clipped by 5 bases and J by 2 bases, with 14 bases between them. The germline gives CDR1 MNHEY, CDR2 SMNVEV (reference sequence). The CDR3 has 15 residues. The CDR3 region is CASSTGPPLTDTQYF. The CDR3 nucleotides read TGTGCCAGCAGTACGGGACCGCCTCTCACAGATACGCAGTATTTT.

The chain has TRBV30 and TRBJ2-4; possibly TRBD1 or TRBD2 for D (7 bases each). The CDR3 has 14 residues. Germline V gives CDR1 GTSNPN, CDR2 SVGIG (reference sequence). Trimming left V 0 bases short and J 8 bases short, with 14 bases between. The CDR3 DNA reads TGTGCCTGGAGTGTACGGGACAGCGGGGACATTCAGTACTTC. It is translated as CAWSVRDSGDIQYF.

V gene TRBV19 combines with J gene TRBJ1-4, with D hard to call. V gave up 4 bases and J gave up 0 bases, with 6 bases separating them. The CDR3 runs to 14 residues. The germline CDR1 and CDR2 sequences are LNHDA and SQIVND (reference sequence). The chain's CDR3 is CASSKPATNEKLFF. CDR3 in DNA: TGTGCCAGTAGTAAGCCAGCAACTAATGAAAAACTGTTTTTT.

This clonotype was detected many times. The gene calls are TRBV12-3 or TRBV12-4 and TRBJ1-2; a possible D gene is TRBD1 (6 bases). V shed 3 bases and J shed 8 bases, with 13 bases lying between them. CDR3 length: 13 residues. In DNA, the CDR3 is TGTGCCAGCAGTTTTAATGGGGGCGCAGGCTACACCTTC. Residues: CASSFNGGAGYTF.